The 18 T cell receptor beta chains below were found in one sample sequenced in a study of PD-1 blockade in classical Hodgkin lymphoma. In every patient, relapse followed autologous stem cell transplantation, while exposure to brentuximab vedotin differed. Repertoires were generated with immunoSEQ multiplex PCR, while TCRdb's copy carries only in-frame clones and drops some. This table has 80,000 to 100,000 clones, roughly 79% appearing once. This specimen was peripheral blood mononuclear cells (PBMCs), taken before the second cycle of nivolumab. These receptors came from a human donor with classical Hodgkin lymphoma.

The chain employs TRBV6-5 and TRBJ2-1; tentatively, D is TRBD2 (6 bases). The V gene lost 7 bases and the J gene lost 2 bases, with 15 bases spanning the gap. CDR1 and CDR2 (germline): MNHEY, SVGAGI. The CDR3 has 15 amino acids. CDR3: CASTRRAGAYNEQFF. The CDR3 bases are TGTGCCAGCACGAGGAGGGCCGGGGCCTACAATGAGCAGTTCTTC.

This chain uses TRBV7-9 with TRBJ2-2, with D uncertain. Germline V gene lookup returns CDR1 SEHNR and CDR2 FQNEAQ (reference sequence). This CDR3 spans 16 amino acids. Between the trimmed V and J ends, which lost 2 bases and 4 bases, there was a span of 14 bases. CDR3 protein: CASSLRASVGTGELFF. CDR3 DNA: TGTGCCAGCAGCTTAAGGGCTTCCGTTGGCACCGGGGAGCTGTTTTTT.

This chain connects TRBV27 to TRBJ2-1, with a possible D match to TRBD2 (5 bases). Germline CDR1 MNHEY, CDR2 SMNVEV (reference sequence). Trimming left V 5 bases short and J 0 bases short, with 11 bases between. The CDR3 contains 15 residues. The CDR3 DNA reads as TGTGCCAGCAGTCAGGACTTTAGCTCCTACAATGAGCAGTTCTTC. Protein: CASSQDFSSYNEQFF.

Remarks on this clone: Other nucleotide sequences from this sample produce the same CDR3. The J gene is TRBJ1-2, the V gene TRBV5-1; D gene unclear. The CDR3 totals 13 residues. Germline lookup yields CDR1 SGHRS and CDR2 YFSETQ. V dropped 1 base and J dropped 1 base, with 5 bases sitting between them. The CDR3 coding sequence is TGCGCCAGCAGCTTGACGGATAACTATGGCTACACCTTC. It encodes CASSLTDNYGYTF.

This clone showed up just a few times. The chain recombines TRBV5-4 with TRBJ1-1, with D uncertain. The CDR3 totals 14 residues. Per the germline V gene, CDR1 is SGHNT and CDR2 is YYREEE (reference sequence). V was clipped by 0 bases and J by 0 bases, with 6 bases between them. The CDR3 loop reads CASSLVQMNTEAFF. DNA of the CDR3: TGTGCCAGCAGCTTGGTTCAAATGAACACTGAAGCTTTCTTT.

The chain uses TRBV5-6 and TRBJ1-6, with D hard to call. Germline V gene sequence: CDR1 SGHDT, CDR2 YYEEEE. V gave up 4 bases and J gave up 11 bases, with 13 bases separating them. The CDR3 spans 13 residues. CDR3 in DNA: TGTGCCAGCAGCCGGGAGACTCGGCCACCCCTCCACTTT. It translates to CASSRETRPPLHF.

The V gene is TRBV7-3, the J gene TRBJ2-2; D unresolved. V lost 5 bases, J lost 4 bases, and 8 bases lay in between. From germline, CDR1 is SGHTA and CDR2 FQGTGA. This CDR3 is built from 13 residues. In nucleotides, the CDR3 is TGTGCCAGCAGCCTGGAACCCACCGGGGAGCTGTTTTTT. This encodes CASSLEPTGELFF.

The chain couples TRBV28 to TRBJ1-1; possible D gene TRBD1, 6 bases. V lost 6 bases and J 4 bases, leaving 15 bases between the germline ends. CDR1 MDHEN and CDR2 SYDVKM come from the germline V gene. This CDR3 spans 14 amino acids. CDR3 sequence reads: CASREQGLSTEAFF. DNA for the CDR3: TGTGCCAGCAGAGAGCAGGGGTTGAGCACTGAAGCTTTCTTT.

This clone has just one count. This chain links TRBV5-1 with TRBJ2-3; 11 bases match TRBD2. The CDR3 covers 13 residues. After removal of 4 bases from V and 9 bases from J, the junction contained 4 bases not matched to a gene. Looked up from germline, CDR1 is SGHRS and CDR2 is YFSETQ. CDR3 loop: CASSPRTSGTQYF. CDR3 coding DNA: TGCGCCAGCAGCCCGAGGACTAGCGGGACGCAGTATTTT.

The rearrangement links TRBV9 to TRBJ2-1; 14 bases fit TRBD2. The CDR3 runs 18 residues. Germline lookup yields CDR1 SGDLS and CDR2 YYNGEE. The ends lost 1 base at V and 7 bases at J; junction bases unmatched: 10. This CDR3 is CASSVSTPTSGRANEQFF. In DNA form, the CDR3 reads TGTGCCAGCAGCGTAAGCACTCCGACTAGCGGGAGGGCGAATGAGCAGTTCTTC.

This clone has just one count. The chain employs TRBV28 and TRBJ2-7; 8 nucleotides match TRBD2. Unmatched junction bases numbered 14, after V lost 7 bases and J lost 0 bases. The CDR3 covers 17 residues. Germline loops: CDR1 MDHEN, CDR2 SYDVKM. The CDR3, as DNA: TGTGCCAGCAACGGGGGGGAGGCTAGCGGACCCTCCTACGAGCAGTACTTC. Translation: CASNGGEASGPSYEQYF. Complete variable domain (other parts from reference TRBV28 and TRBJ2-7): DVKVTQSSRYLVKRTGEKVFLECVQDMDHENMFWYRQDPGLGLRLIYFSYDVKMKEKGDIPEGYSVSREKKERFSLILESASTNQTSMYLCASNGGEASGPSYEQYFGPGTRLTVT.

The chain has TRBV28 and TRBJ1-2, with D hard to call. CDR1 is MDHEN, CDR2 SYDVKM, per germline. V lost 8 bases, J lost 0 bases, and 13 bases lay in between. This CDR3 has 14 residues. The CDR3 bases are TGTGCCAGCGTTAAGACGGCCGCTAACTATGGCTACACCTTC. Translated, it gives CASVKTAANYGYTF.

J is TRBJ2-2 and V is TRBV9; D remains ambiguous. V was cut by 3 bases and J by 0 bases, with 9 bases left in between. CDR1 is SGDLS and CDR2 is YYNGEE in the germline V gene. This CDR3 spans 15 amino acids. The CDR3 protein is CASSAATANTGELFF. The CDR3 bases are TGTGCCAGCAGCGCAGCGACGGCGAACACCGGGGAGCTGTTTTTT.

This clone occurred a few times. J is TRBJ2-2 and V is TRBV11-2; 11 nucleotides match TRBD2. The V segment lost 6 bases and the J segment 3 bases; nucleotides outside the gene matches: 3. Germline-derived CDR1 and CDR2 are SGHAT and FQNNGV. This CDR3 comprises 15 residues. CDR3 residues: CASSRGLADTGELFF. CDR3 DNA: TGTGCCAGCAGTCGGGGACTAGCGGACACCGGGGAGCTGTTTTTT.

This chain joins TRBV2 and TRBJ2-7, with 7 bases lining up with TRBD1. The ends lost 2 bases at V and 3 bases at J; junction bases unmatched: 7. CDR1 SNHLY and CDR2 FYNNEI come from the germline V gene. The CDR3 consists of 15 residues. The CDR3 bases are TGTGCCAGCAGTGAAAACAACGCAGGGGGCTACGAGCAGTACTTC. It yields the protein CASSENNAGGYEQYF. Combining the CDR3 with reference TRBV2 and TRBJ2-7 gives the whole variable domain EPEVTQTPSHQVTQMGQEVILRCVPISNHLYFYWYRQILGQKVEFLVSFYNNEISEKSEIFDDQFSVERPDGSNFTLKIRSTKLEDSAMYFCASSENNAGGYEQYFGPGTRLTVT.

The J gene is TRBJ2-3, the V gene TRBV18; D gene uncertain. This CDR3 region has 14 residues. The ends were cut back, 3 bases at V and 2 bases at J, with 9 bases in the middle. Germline values: CDR1 KGHSH, CDR2 LQKENI. This chain's CDR3 is CASSPLRYTDTQYF. For the CDR3, the DNA is TGTGCCAGCTCACCTTTAAGGTACACAGATACGCAGTATTTT.

The chain has TRBV5-1 and TRBJ2-7, with 7 bases matching TRBD2. Unmatched junction bases numbered 14, after V lost 7 bases and J lost 7 bases. Germline loops: CDR1 SGHRS, CDR2 YFSETQ. The CDR3 totals 14 residues. The CDR3 loop reads CASWGGGSFREQYF. The CDR3 bases are TGCGCCAGCTGGGGGGGTGGATCCTTTAGGGAGCAGTACTTC.

The chain is built from TRBV12-5 and TRBJ1-1; 7 bases are a match to TRBD1. V trimming: 0 bases; J trimming: 0 bases; junction bases outside the gene matches: 4. The germline V gene encodes CDR1 LGHNT and CDR2 FRNRAP. The CDR3 contains 16 residues. The CDR3 loop reads CASGLVQGPMNTEAFF. CDR3 DNA: TGTGCTAGTGGTTTGGTACAGGGGCCCATGAACACTGAAGCTTTCTTT.